This TCR beta chain was sequenced in a study of naive and memory T cell subsets. Study results and caveats: Especially in CD8 cells, naive repertoires contained a few larger clonotypes, possibly CD45RA-re-expressing memory cells. Each distinct alpha or beta sequence counts as one clonotype. The power law exponent of TCR abundance differed between naive and memory cells.

A remark on this clonotype: The antigen remains unidentified.

Separate alpha and beta amplification began at the second PCR step. Both TRBC1 and TRBC2 were covered by a beta constant-region primer of two equimolar oligonucleotides. Four rounds of PCR amplified the ligated cDNA using nested alpha and beta constant-region primers plus SP2. TCRdb reprocessed the UMI-ligation and nested PCR reads via MiXCR and lists one record per CDR3 protein. This table has over 110,000 distinct CDR3 sequences, approximately 20% appearing once. V gave up 7 bases and J gave up 2 bases, with 13 bases separating them. In germline, CDR1 is MDHEN, CDR2 SYDVKM. This CDR3 spans 14 amino acids.

The origin of this receptor is a human donor in good health. The rearrangement links TRBV28 to TRBJ2-3; D is unresolved. The sequencing input was naive CD8+ T cells from blood. The chain's CDR3 is CASTPTAATDTQYF. As DNA, the CDR3 is TGTGCCAGCACCCCTACGGCCGCCACAGATACGCAGTATTTT.